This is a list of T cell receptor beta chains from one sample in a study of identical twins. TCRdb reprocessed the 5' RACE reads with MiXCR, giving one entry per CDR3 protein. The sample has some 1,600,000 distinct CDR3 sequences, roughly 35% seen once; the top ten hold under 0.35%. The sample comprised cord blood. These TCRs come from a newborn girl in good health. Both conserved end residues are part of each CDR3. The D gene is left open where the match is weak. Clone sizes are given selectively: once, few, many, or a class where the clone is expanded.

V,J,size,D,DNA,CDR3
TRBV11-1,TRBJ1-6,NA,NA,TGTGCCAGCAGCGAAACGGACGGTGATAATTCACCCCTCCACTTT,CASSETDGDNSPLHF
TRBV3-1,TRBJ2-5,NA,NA,TGTGCCAGCAGCCCAACTAGCAAGCTAAAGACCCAGTACTTC,CASSPTSKLKTQYF
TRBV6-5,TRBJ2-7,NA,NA,TGTGCCAGCAGTTACTTTGGGCGGCAGCCAAGGGTGTACTTC,CASSYFGRQPRVYF
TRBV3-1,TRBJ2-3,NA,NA,TGTGCCAGCAGCCAAGGAGGGTCCACCCTCACAGATACGCAGTATTTT,CASSQGGSTLTDTQYF
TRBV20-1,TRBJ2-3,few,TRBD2,TGCAGTGCTCCCCCCGCACGACTAGCGGGGACAGATACGCAGTATTTT,CSAPPARLAGTDTQYF
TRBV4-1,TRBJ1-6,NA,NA,TGCGCCAGCAGCCAAGAAGAAATCTGGTACCCCCTCCACTTT,CASSQEEIWYPLHF
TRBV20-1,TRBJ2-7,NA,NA,TGCAGTGCTAGAGAGGAGGGGCATGCCTACGAGCAGTACTTC,CSAREEGHAYEQYF
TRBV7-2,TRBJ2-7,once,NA,TGTGCCAGCAGCTTAGCTCGGGGGCCGACCTCCTACGAGCAGTACTTC,CASSLARGPTSYEQYF
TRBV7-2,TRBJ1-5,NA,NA,TGTGCCAGCAGCTTAGGTACCGTTATCCATCAGCCCCAGCATTTT,CASSLGTVIHQPQHF
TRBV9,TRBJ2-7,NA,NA,TGTGCCAGCAGCGTAGTGGCTGGTACCTACAATGAGCAGTACTTC,CASSVVAGTYNEQYF
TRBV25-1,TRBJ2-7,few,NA,TGTGCCAGCAGTCCACAAGGAGCTTTGACCGAGCAGTACTTC,CASSPQGALTEQYF
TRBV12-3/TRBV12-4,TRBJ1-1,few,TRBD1,TGTGCCAGCAGTTTTAGGCCGCCGACAGGGGGCCGACCTGAAGCTTTCTTT,CASSFRPPTGGRPEAFF
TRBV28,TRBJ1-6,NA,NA,TGTGCCAGCAGTGTATCCTACGGTAATTCACCCCTCCACTTT,CASSVSYGNSPLHF
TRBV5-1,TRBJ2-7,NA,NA,TGCGCCAGCAGCTTGGGCGCTAGCCCATCCTACGAGCAGTACTTC,CASSLGASPSYEQYF
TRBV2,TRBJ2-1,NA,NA,TGTGCCAGCAGTGAAGTGGGACCGCAGTTCTTC,CASSEVGPQFF
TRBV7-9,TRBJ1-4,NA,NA,TGTGCCAGCAGCTCAGGCCATGACGGTTCTAATGAAAAACTGTTTTTT,CASSSGHDGSNEKLFF
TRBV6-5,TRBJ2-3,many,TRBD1,TGTGCCAGAGTTGACAGGGACACAGATACGCAGTATTTT,CARVDRDTDTQYF
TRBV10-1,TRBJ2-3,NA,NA,TGCGCCAGCAGTGGATATCGTGGAGGAAGCACAGATACGCAGTATTTT,CASSGYRGGSTDTQYF
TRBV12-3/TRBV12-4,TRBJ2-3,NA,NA,TGTGCCAGCAGGAAGGGCTACAGCACAGATACGCAGTATTTT,CASRKGYSTDTQYF
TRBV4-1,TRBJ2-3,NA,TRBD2,TGCGCCAGCCAAAGGGCGGGGGGGCCATCAGATACGCAGTATTTT,CASQRAGGPSDTQYF
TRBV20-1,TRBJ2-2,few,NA,TGCAGTGCTAGGTCGGGGTTCGGGGAGCTGTTTTTT,CSARSGFGELFF
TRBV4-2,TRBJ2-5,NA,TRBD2,TGTGCCAGCAGCCCAGGACTAGCGGGAGACTTCAATGAGCAGTACTTC,CASSPGLAGDFNEQYF
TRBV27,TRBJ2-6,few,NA,TGTGCCAGCAGTTTGAGGGGAGGAGCCAACGTCCTGACTTTC,CASSLRGGANVLTF
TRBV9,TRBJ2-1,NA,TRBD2,TGTGCCAGCAGCGTCTACCCCACCGGGACTAGCGTTAACAATGAGCAGTTCTTC,CASSVYPTGTSVNNEQFF
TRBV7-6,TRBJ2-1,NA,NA,TGTGCCAGCAGCGCTAGACAGGGGACTAATGAGCAGGTCTTC,CASSARQGTNEQVF
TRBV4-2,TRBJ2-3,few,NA,TGTGCCAGCAGCCCTAAGAATGGGGGCACAGATACGCAGTATTTT,CASSPKNGGTDTQYF
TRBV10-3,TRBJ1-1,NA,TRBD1,TGTGCCATCAGTCCCAGTCATAAACAGGGGGCTTTGAACACTGAAGCTTTCTTT,CAISPSHKQGALNTEAFF
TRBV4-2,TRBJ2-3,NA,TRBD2,TGTGCCAGCAGCCAATGGGGACTAGCGGGGGGCCTAGATACGCAGTATTTT,CASSQWGLAGGLDTQYF
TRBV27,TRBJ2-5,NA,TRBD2,TGTGCCAGCAGTTTATCGACTAGCGGGAGCGATGAGCAGTACTTC,CASSLSTSGSDEQYF
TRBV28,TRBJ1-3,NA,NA,TGTGCCAGCAGTTTCCTCGGACTATTGGCTGGAAACACCATATATTTT,CASSFLGLLAGNTIYF
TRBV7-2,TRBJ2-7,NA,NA,TGTGCCAGCAGCTTAGAAGGCGCCCTGGCCGAGCAGTACTTC,CASSLEGALAEQYF
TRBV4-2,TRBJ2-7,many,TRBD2,TGTGCCAGCAGCCAAGATCCGACTAGCGGTAGCGCCTACGAGCAGTACTTC,CASSQDPTSGSAYEQYF
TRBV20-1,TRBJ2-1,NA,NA,TGCAGTGCTAGCCAGAGCCTAAATGAGCAGTTCTTC,CSASQSLNEQFF
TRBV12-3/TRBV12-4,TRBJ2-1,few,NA,TGTGCCAGCAGTCCCGGCCACGATGAGCAGTTCTTC,CASSPGHDEQFF
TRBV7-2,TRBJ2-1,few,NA,TGTGCCAGCAGCTTAGGATCCCCTTTCCGGGACAACAATGAGCAGTTCTTC,CASSLGSPFRDNNEQFF
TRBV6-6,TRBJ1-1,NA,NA,TGTGCCGGAGGGGCCGGGGTGGGGAACACTGAAGCTTTCTTT,CAGGAGVGNTEAFF
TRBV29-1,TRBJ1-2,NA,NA,TGCAGCGCCTCCGGTCGGGGGGAGGCTAACTATGGCTACACCTTC,CSASGRGEANYGYTF
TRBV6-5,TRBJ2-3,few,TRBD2,TGTGCCAGCAGTTACTCGATAGGGGAGGGCTTGGATACGCAGTATTTT,CASSYSIGEGLDTQYF
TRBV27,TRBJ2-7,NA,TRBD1,TGTGCCAGCAGTTCCCGGACAGGGGTCGAGCAGTACTTC,CASSSRTGVEQYF
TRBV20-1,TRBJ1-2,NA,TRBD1,TGCAGTGCTAGAGTGCAGGGGGCGGGCTATGGCTACACCTTC,CSARVQGAGYGYTF
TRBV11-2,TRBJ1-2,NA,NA,TGTGCCAGCAGCTTAGATCCCAGGAACTATGGCTACACCTTC,CASSLDPRNYGYTF
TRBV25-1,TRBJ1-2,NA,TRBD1,TGTGCCAGCAGTCCAATGTTAGTCCGGGACAGTTATGGCTACACCTTC,CASSPMLVRDSYGYTF